In this sample, the clone carrying this TCR beta chain turned up many times. Its target is unknown. The data were taken from a study of T-cell memory formation after mild COVID-19. Study overall: TCR clusters were mostly donor specific.

The CDR3 spans 16 residues. Trimming took 6 bases from V and 5 from J; bases not matched to a gene: 11. The germline V gene encodes CDR1 KGHDR and CDR2 SFDVKD. Each CDR3 protein gets one entry after TCRdb re-called the 5' RACE reads with MiXCR. This repertoire shows 430,000 or so distinct CDR3 sequences, roughly 23% found once; its top ten account for 12%. Study results and caveats: There was a balanced CD4/CD8 profile in clones contracting day 15 to 85, and later expanders leaned CD4+.

This clonotype was obtained from an adult woman who had mild COVID-19 (a few samples of this study predate the infection). Cell type and time point are not known. The source material was PBMCs or a T cell subset sorted from them (not recorded which). The chain is built from TRBV24-1 and TRBJ2-5; TRBD2 matches at 10 bases. CDR3 in DNA: TGTGCCACCAGTAAACGTACTAGCGGGATGGTGGAGACCCAGTACTTC. Amino acid sequence: CATSKRTSGMVETQYF.